A selection of T cell receptor beta chains follows, all from one sample in a study of blood T cells in healthy people across ages. TCRdb processed the 5' RACE reads anew with MiXCR; each CDR3 protein has one entry. The top ten clones hold about 19% of a sample with about 1 million distinct CDR3 sequences, roughly 45% of them seen once. The sequenced sample consisted of blood. Every receptor here comes from a woman in her sixties or seventies in good health. Each CDR3 is given with its conserved first and last residue. A D gene is named only where the DNA matches it firmly. Clone size is stated in some rows and not others, as once, few, many or a class when expanded.

>-|-|TRBJ2-3|TRBV5-5
CASSTLPRGRTRTDTQYF
TGTGCCAGCAGCACCTTACCTAGGGGGAGGACACGGACAGATACGCAGTATTTT
>few|-|TRBJ2-6|TRBV4-2
CASSQVRPQLSGANVLTF
TGTGCCAGCAGCCAAGTCAGGCCACAACTCTCTGGGGCCAACGTCCTGACTTTC
>few|TRBD2|TRBJ2-7|TRBV9
CASSFRLAGVSEQYF
TGTGCCAGCAGCTTTCGACTAGCGGGAGTTTCCGAGCAGTACTTC
>few|TRBD2|TRBJ2-1|TRBV4-2
CASSQVGGTPYNEQFF
TGTGCCAGCAGCCAAGTGGGGGGGACTCCCTACAATGAGCAGTTCTTC
>-|TRBD1|TRBJ1-1|TRBV29-1
CSVSRQGPNTEAFF
TGCAGCGTTTCGCGACAGGGACCGAACACTGAAGCTTTCTTT
>-|-|TRBJ2-5|TRBV3-1
CASSQGVRHQETQYF
TGTGCCAGCAGCCAAGGGGTCAGACACCAAGAGACCCAGTACTTC
>few|TRBD1|TRBJ2-7|TRBV25-1
CASSEHPPLRQGWDEQYF
TGTGCCAGCAGTGAACATCCTCCCCTCCGACAGGGGTGGGACGAGCAGTACTTC
>once|TRBD2|TRBJ2-1|TRBV7-9
CASTTSGRINEQFF
TGTGCCAGTACGACCAGCGGGAGAATCAATGAGCAGTTCTTC
>-|-|TRBJ2-1|TRBV5-1
CASSGGFEQFF
TGCGCCAGCAGCGGGGGTTTTGAGCAGTTCTTC
>few|TRBD1|TRBJ2-1|TRBV20-1
CSATGQPNSYNEQFF
TGCAGTGCTACGGGACAGCCAAACTCCTACAATGAGCAGTTCTTC
>-|TRBD2|TRBJ2-3|TRBV20-1
CSTIKPGGTDTQYF
TGCAGTACTATTAAACCGGGAGGGACAGATACGCAGTATTTT
>-|-|TRBJ2-5|TRBV12-3/TRBV12-4
CASSPQRTLQETQYF
TGTGCCAGCAGCCCTCAAAGGACTTTACAAGAGACCCAGTACTTC
>few|TRBD2|TRBJ2-7|TRBV13
CASSSRGLAGGPIRNEQYF
TGTGCCAGCAGCTCTCGAGGACTAGCGGGAGGGCCGATCCGGAACGAGCAGTACTTC
>-|-|TRBJ2-7|TRBV6-5
CASRGGGVTGDEQYF
TGTGCCAGCAGGGGTGGCGGAGTAACGGGAGACGAGCAGTACTTC
>few|-|TRBJ2-3|TRBV10-3
CAISVSVGTDTQYF
TGTGCCATCAGTGTATCTGTAGGCACAGATACGCAGTATTTT
>-|-|TRBJ1-4|TRBV20-1
CGKTGSRGNEKLFF
TGCGGAAAAACAGGGTCTCGTGGTAATGAAAAACTGTTTTTT
>-|TRBD2|TRBJ2-7|TRBV6-2/TRBV6-3
CASSYLWLAGVSGTYEQYF
TGTGCCAGCAGTTACTTGTGGCTAGCGGGAGTTTCTGGAACCTACGAGCAGTACTTC
>-|-|TRBJ2-3|TRBV6-2/TRBV6-3
CASSYPTDWPQGGVSDTQYF
TGTGCCAGCAGTTACCCGACGGACTGGCCTCAAGGCGGGGTTTCAGATACGCAGTATTTT
>-|TRBD2|TRBJ2-5|TRBV9
CASSGSLGTTHGETQYF
TGTGCCAGCAGCGGTTCCCTCGGGACTACCCATGGGGAGACCCAGTACTTC
>few|-|TRBJ1-6|TRBV7-9
CASSLDAGYNSPLHF
TGTGCCAGCAGCTTAGACGCGGGTTATAATTCACCCCTCCACTTT
>-|TRBD2|TRBJ2-2|TRBV4-1
CASSHGTSGLNTGELFF
TGCGCCAGCAGCCATGGGACTAGCGGGCTAAACACCGGGGAGCTGTTTTTT
>-|TRBD1|TRBJ1-2|TRBV12-3/TRBV12-4
CASRYTGQGVGYTF
TGTGCCAGCAGGTACACTGGACAGGGAGTTGGCTACACCTTC
>-|-|TRBJ2-7|TRBV3-1
CASSQVPAGGYEQYF
TGTGCCAGCAGCCAAGTTCCGGCCGGGGGCTACGAGCAGTACTTC
>-|-|TRBJ1-6|TRBV7-6
CASRSPGRGNSPLHF
TGTGCCAGCAGATCCCCAGGGAGGGGGAATTCACCCCTCCACTTT
>few|-|TRBJ2-1|TRBV20-1
CSANEGGRSSYNEQFF
TGCAGTGCTAACGAGGGGGGACGGAGCTCCTACAATGAGCAGTTCTTC
>-|-|TRBJ2-2|TRBV24-1
CATRQTANTGELFF
TGTGCCACCAGGCAGACCGCGAACACCGGGGAGCTGTTTTTT
>many|TRBD2|TRBJ2-5|TRBV4-2
CASSQLAGEETQYF
TGTGCCAGCAGCCAACTAGCGGGAGAAGAGACCCAGTACTTC
>few|-|TRBJ1-2|TRBV29-1
CSVTLPIGGYTF
TGCAGCGTCACTTTACCAATCGGGGGCTACACCTTC
>-|-|TRBJ2-4|TRBV10-3
CAIRREGESKNIQYF
TGTGCCATCAGAAGGGAGGGGGAGTCCAAAAACATTCAGTACTTC
>few|-|TRBJ2-5|TRBV24-1
CATSRARQETQYF
TGTGCCACCAGTCGTGCGAGACAAGAGACCCAGTACTTC
>few|-|TRBJ2-1|TRBV9
CASSPQSGVEQFF
TGTGCCAGCAGCCCCCAGTCGGGGGTCGAGCAGTTCTTC
>few|TRBD2|TRBJ2-7|TRBV2
CASSGPGGGGSYEQYF
TGTGCCAGCAGTGGTCCGGGAGGGGGGGGCTCCTACGAGCAGTACTTC
>-|-|TRBJ2-3|TRBV11-2
CASSLAPGRSPTDTQYF
TGTGCCAGCAGCTTAGCCCCCGGTCGTTCCCCCACAGATACGCAGTATTTT
>-|TRBD1|TRBJ2-7|TRBV5-5
CACSDAGTGTYEQYF
TGTGCCTGCAGCGACGCCGGGACAGGGACCTACGAGCAGTACTTC
>-|-|TRBJ2-1|TRBV30
CAWTPLGTYNEQFF
TGTGCCTGGACACCCCTAGGGACCTACAATGAGCAGTTCTTC
>-|-|TRBJ2-3|TRBV2
CASLAESTDTQYF
TGTGCCAGCTTAGCGGAAAGCACAGATACGCAGTATTTT
>-|TRBD2|TRBJ2-7|TRBV27
CASSRSAGEGYEQYF
TGTGCCAGCAGCCGATCCGCGGGAGAAGGGTACGAGCAGTACTTC
>-|-|TRBJ1-1|TRBV28
CASKSGSANTEAFF
TGTGCCAGCAAGTCGGGTTCGGCGAACACTGAAGCTTTCTTT
>few|TRBD2|TRBJ2-1|TRBV28
CASSLGTSGRDGEQFF
TGTGCCAGCAGTTTGGGGACTAGCGGGAGGGATGGTGAGCAGTTCTTC
>few|-|TRBJ1-6|TRBV25-1
CASSGRVSPLHF
TGTGCCAGCAGTGGCCGAGTTTCACCCCTCCACTTT
>-|TRBD1|TRBJ2-5|TRBV29-1
CSAGTVHNEQYF
TGCAGCGCCGGGACAGTCCACAATGAGCAGTACTTC
>-|TRBD2|TRBJ2-3|TRBV7-9
CASSPGAGESDTQYF
TGTGCCAGCAGCCCCGGTGCGGGAGAGTCAGATACGCAGTATTTT
>-|TRBD2|TRBJ2-2|TRBV20-1
CSARGRLAGRVELFF
TGCAGTGCTAGAGGACGACTAGCGGGAAGGGTGGAGCTGTTTTTT
>-|-|TRBJ2-7|TRBV6-2/TRBV6-3
CASNTRSENEQYF
TGTGCCAGCAATACTAGGTCGGAGAACGAGCAGTACTTC
>-|-|TRBJ2-7|TRBV20-1
CSANHRMTYEQYF
TGCAGTGCTAACCACAGGATGACCTACGAGCAGTACTTC
>-|-|TRBJ2-1|TRBV9
CASSGASSYNEQFF
TGTGCCAGCAGCGGGGCCAGCTCCTACAATGAGCAGTTCTTC
>few|TRBD1|TRBJ2-7|TRBV14
CASSHRDRGSYEQYF
TGTGCCAGCAGCCACCGGGACAGGGGCTCCTACGAGCAGTACTTC
>-|TRBD2|TRBJ2-3|TRBV20-1
CSARVQAGLMRDTQYF
TGCAGTGCTAGAGTTCAAGCGGGACTCATGCGGGATACGCAGTATTTT
>-|-|TRBJ1-3|TRBV29-1
CSVKGLASGNTIYF
TGCAGCGTTAAGGGGCTCGCCTCTGGAAACACCATATATTTT
>-|-|TRBJ2-5|TRBV2
CASSEVGAGGETQYF
TGTGCCAGCAGTGAAGTCGGCGCGGGCGGCGAGACCCAGTACTTC
>-|-|TRBJ2-7|TRBV30
CAWSRGYEQYF
TGTGCCTGGAGTAGGGGCTACGAGCAGTACTTC
>many|TRBD2|TRBJ2-6|TRBV10-3
CAITGGGNGANVLTF
TGTGCCATCACGGGAGGGGGGAATGGGGCCAACGTCCTGACTTTC
>-|-|TRBJ2-7|TRBV6-1
CASKTPRAGTYEQYF
TGTGCCAGCAAGACGCCGAGGGCAGGGACCTACGAGCAGTACTTC
>-|TRBD1|TRBJ2-5|TRBV10-3
CAISATTGVQETQYF
TGTGCCATCAGTGCCACTACAGGGGTACAAGAGACCCAGTACTTC
>-|TRBD1|TRBJ1-2|TRBV12-3/TRBV12-4
CASRGDRGGYTF
TGTGCCAGCAGGGGGGACAGGGGTGGCTACACCTTC
>-|TRBD2|TRBJ2-7|TRBV9
CASSVGRPPSGLAKNEQYF
TGTGCCAGCAGCGTCGGGAGGCCACCTTCGGGACTAGCAAAGAATGAGCAGTACTTC
>-|-|TRBJ1-2|TRBV29-1
CSVETSTYGYTF
TGCAGCGTAGAAACAAGTACCTATGGCTACACCTTC
>-|TRBD1|TRBJ1-2|TRBV5-6
CASSLVRGQGYTF
TGTGCCAGCAGCTTGGTCAGGGGGCAAGGCTACACCTTC